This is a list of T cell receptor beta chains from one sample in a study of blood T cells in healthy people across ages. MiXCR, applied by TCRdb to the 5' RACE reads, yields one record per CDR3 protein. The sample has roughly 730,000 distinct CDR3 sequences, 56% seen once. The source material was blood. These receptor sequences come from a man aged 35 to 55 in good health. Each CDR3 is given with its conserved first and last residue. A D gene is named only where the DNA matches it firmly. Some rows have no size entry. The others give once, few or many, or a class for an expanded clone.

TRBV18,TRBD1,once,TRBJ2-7,CASSIPRTGSYEQYF,TGTGCCAGCTCAATACCGCGGACAGGTTCCTACGAGCAGTACTTC
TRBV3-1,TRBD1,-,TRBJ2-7,CASSQVTGGAGEQYF,TGTGCCAGCAGCCAAGTAACAGGGGGCGCGGGCGAGCAGTACTTC
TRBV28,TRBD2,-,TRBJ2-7,CASSSLAGVPYEQYF,TGTGCCAGCAGTTCCCTAGCGGGAGTTCCCTACGAGCAGTACTTC
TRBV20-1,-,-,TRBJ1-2,CSARGLGGDRGGYTF,TGCAGTGCTAGAGGATTGGGAGGCGACCGGGGTGGCTACACCTTC
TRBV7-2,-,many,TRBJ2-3,CASSPEGRVVDTQYF,TGTGCCAGCAGCCCGGAGGGCAGGGTGGTGGATACGCAGTATTTT
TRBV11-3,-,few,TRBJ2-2,CASSLFAENTGELFF,TGTGCCAGCAGCTTATTTGCGGAAAACACCGGGGAGCTGTTTTTT
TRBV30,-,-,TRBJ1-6,CAWSGNDNSPLHF,TGTGCCTGGAGCGGCAACGATAATTCACCCCTCCACTTT
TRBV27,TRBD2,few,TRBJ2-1,CASSFYLLSSGGAYNEQFF,TGTGCCAGCAGTTTTTATCTTTTGTCTAGCGGGGGGGCCTACAATGAGCAGTTCTTC
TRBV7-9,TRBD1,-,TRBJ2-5,CASSLPGQASEQYF,TGTGCCAGCAGCTTACCGGGACAGGCTTCGGAGCAGTACTTC
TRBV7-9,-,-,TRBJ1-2,CASSLGWGKMDYGYTF,TGTGCCAGCAGCTTAGGATGGGGGAAGATGGACTATGGCTACACCTTC
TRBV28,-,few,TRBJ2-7,CASSFADRTYEQYF,TGTGCCAGCAGTTTCGCCGACAGAACCTACGAGCAGTACTTC
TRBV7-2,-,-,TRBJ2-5,CASSLDGQGLKTQYF,TGTGCCAGCAGCTTAGACGGTCAGGGCTTAAAGACCCAGTACTTC